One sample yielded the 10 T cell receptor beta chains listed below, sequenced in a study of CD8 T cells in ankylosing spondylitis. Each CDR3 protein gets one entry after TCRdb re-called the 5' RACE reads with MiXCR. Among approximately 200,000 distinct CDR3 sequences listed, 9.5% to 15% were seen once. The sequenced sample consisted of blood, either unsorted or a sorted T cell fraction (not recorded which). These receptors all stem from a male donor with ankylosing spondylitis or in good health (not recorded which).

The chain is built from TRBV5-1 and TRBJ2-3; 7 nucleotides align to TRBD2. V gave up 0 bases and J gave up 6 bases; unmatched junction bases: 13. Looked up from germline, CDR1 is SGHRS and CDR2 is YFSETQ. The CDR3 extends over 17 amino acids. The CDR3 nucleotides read TGCGCCAGCAGCTTGGTTGGTCGCGGGAGTGAATTGGATACGCAGTATTTT. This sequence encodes CASSLVGRGSELDTQYF.

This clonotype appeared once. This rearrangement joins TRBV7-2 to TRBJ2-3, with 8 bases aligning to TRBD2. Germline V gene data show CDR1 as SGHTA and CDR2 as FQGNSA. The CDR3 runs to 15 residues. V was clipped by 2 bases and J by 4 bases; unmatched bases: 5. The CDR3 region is CASSLPRGGADTQYF. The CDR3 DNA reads TGTGCCAGCAGCTTACCTCGGGGGGGGGCAGATACGCAGTATTTT.

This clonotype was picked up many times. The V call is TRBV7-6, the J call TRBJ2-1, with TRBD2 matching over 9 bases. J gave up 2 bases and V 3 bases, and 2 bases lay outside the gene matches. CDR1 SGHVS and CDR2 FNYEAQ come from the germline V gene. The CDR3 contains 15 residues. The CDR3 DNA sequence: TGTGCCAGCAGCTTTAGACTAGCGGCCTACAATGAGCAGTTCTTC. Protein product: CASSFRLAAYNEQFF.

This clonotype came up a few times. CDR3 coding DNA: TGTGCCAGCAGCCTCCACCCGCGGCTTCAAGATACGCAGTATTTT. It specifies CASSLHPRLQDTQYF. The V and J genes are TRBV7-9 and TRBJ2-3; D remains unclear. This CDR3 comprises 15 residues. Trimming shortened V by 5 bases and J by 5 bases, and 17 bases separated the two germline ends. Germline V CDR1 and CDR2: SEHNR, FQNEAQ (reference sequence).

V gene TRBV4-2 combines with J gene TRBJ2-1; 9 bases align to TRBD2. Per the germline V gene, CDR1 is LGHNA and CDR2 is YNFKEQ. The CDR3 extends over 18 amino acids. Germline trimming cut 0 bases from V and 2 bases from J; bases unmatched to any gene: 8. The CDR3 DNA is TGTGCCAGCAGCCAAGATTCTAGCGGGGCCCTGCCCTACAATGAGCAGTTCTTC. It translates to CASSQDSSGALPYNEQFF.

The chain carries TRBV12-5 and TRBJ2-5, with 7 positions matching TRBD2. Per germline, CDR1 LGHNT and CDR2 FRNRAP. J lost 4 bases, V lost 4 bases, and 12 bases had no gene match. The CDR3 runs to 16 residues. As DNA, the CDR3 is TGTGCTAGTGGTTCCCCCGTGGGGGGGGGGACAGAGACCCAGTACTTC. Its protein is CASGSPVGGGTETQYF.

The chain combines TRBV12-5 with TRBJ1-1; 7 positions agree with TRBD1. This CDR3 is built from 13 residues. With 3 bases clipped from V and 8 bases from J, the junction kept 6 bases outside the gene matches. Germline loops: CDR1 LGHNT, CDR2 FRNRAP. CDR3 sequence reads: CASGFPTGVEAFF. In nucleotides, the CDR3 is TGTGCTAGTGGTTTCCCCACAGGGGTAGAAGCTTTCTTT.

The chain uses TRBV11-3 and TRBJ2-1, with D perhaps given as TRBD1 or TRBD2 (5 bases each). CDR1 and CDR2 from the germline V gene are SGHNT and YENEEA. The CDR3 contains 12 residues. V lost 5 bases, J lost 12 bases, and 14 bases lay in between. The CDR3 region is CASSPIGAGQFF. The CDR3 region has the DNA TGTGCCAGCAGCCCCATCGGGGCGGGGCAGTTCTTC. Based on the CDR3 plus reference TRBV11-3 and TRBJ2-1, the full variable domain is EAGVVQSPRYKIIEKKQPVAFWCNPISGHNTLYWYLQNLGQGPELLIRYENEEAVDDSQLPKDRFSAERLKGVDSTLKIQPAELGDSAVYLCASSPIGAGQFFGPGTRLTVL.

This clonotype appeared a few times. CDR3 region: CASSEGTASYEQYF. In nucleotides, the CDR3 is TGTGCCAGCAGTGAGGGGACAGCGTCCTACGAGCAGTACTTC. The rearrangement joins TRBV2 to TRBJ2-7; 7 bases map to TRBD1. Germline CDR1 reads SNHLY; CDR2 reads FYNNEI. The CDR3 runs to 14 residues. V dropped 3 bases and J dropped 1; count of bases not matched to a gene: 3.

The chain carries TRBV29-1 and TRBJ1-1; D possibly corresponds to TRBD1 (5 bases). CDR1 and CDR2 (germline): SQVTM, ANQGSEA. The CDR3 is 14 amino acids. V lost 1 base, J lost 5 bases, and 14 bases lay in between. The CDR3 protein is CSVEVGGEGTEAFF. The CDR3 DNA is TGCAGCGTTGAAGTCGGGGGAGAGGGAACTGAAGCTTTCTTT. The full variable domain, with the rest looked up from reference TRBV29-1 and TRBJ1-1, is SAVISQKPSRDICQRGTSLTIQCQVDSQVTMMFWYRQQPGQSLTLIATANQGSEATYESGFVIDKFPISRPNLTFSTLTVSNMSPEDSSIYLCSVEVGGEGTEAFFGQGTRLTVV.